This TCR beta chain was captured in a study of T-cell memory formation after mild COVID-19. V shed 5 bases and J shed 3 bases, with 11 bases lying between them. Germline CDR1 reads LNHDA; CDR2 reads SQIVND (reference sequence). The CDR3 runs to 14 residues. MiXCR, run by TCRdb on the 5' RACE reads, gives a single entry per CDR3 protein. The sample includes just under 550,000 distinct CDR3 sequences, 20% of them seen just once. The source of this sequence is an adult woman who had mild COVID-19 (a few samples of this study predate the infection). Cell type and time point are not known. Sequences were obtained from PBMCs or a T cell subset sorted from them (not recorded which). This sequence joins TRBV19 and TRBJ2-1; D uncertain. The CDR3 region is CASSPESYYNEQFF. CDR3 DNA sequence: TGTGCCAGTAGTCCAGAGTCCTACTACAATGAGCAGTTCTTC.